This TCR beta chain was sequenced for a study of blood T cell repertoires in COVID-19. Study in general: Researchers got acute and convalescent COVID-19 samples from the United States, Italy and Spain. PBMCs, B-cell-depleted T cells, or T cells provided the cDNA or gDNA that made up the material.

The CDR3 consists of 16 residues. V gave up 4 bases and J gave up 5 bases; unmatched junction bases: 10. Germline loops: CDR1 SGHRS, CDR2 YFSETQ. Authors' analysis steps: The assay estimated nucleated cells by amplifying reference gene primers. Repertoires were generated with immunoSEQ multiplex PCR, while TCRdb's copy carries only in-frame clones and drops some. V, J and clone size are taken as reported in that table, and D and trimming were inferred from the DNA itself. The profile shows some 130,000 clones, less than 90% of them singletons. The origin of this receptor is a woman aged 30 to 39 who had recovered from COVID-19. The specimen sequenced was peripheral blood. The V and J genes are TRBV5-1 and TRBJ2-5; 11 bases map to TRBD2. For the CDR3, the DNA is TGCGCCAGCAGCCTAACTAGCGGGGGAATTCGGGAGACCCAGTACTTC. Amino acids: CASSLTSGGIRETQYF.